Presented here are 26 T cell receptor beta chains from one specimen sequenced in a study of blood T cells in healthy people across ages. Alongside a J-beta primer mix, a sample-barcoded 5' primer served in a second PCR lasting about 7 to 11 cycles. TCRdb passed the 5' RACE reads through MiXCR, listing each CDR3 protein once. Of around 750,000 distinct CDR3 sequences listed, approximately 53% are singletons. Source material: blood. These receptors were collected from a man older than 75 in good health.

This chain uses TRBV5-1 with TRBJ2-1; 11 positions agree with TRBD1. The CDR3 is 16 amino acids. The trim removed 0 bases at V and 4 bases at J, leaving 3 bases unmatched. Germline loops: CDR1 SGHRS, CDR2 YFSETQ. As DNA, the CDR3 is TGCGCCAGCAGCTTGGAGGACAGGGGGCTGTACAATGAGCAGTTCTTC. This sequence encodes CASSLEDRGLYNEQFF.

V is TRBV20-1 and J is TRBJ1-2; a weak D match, TRBD1 (5 bases). The V gene lost 1 base and the J gene lost 7 bases, with 13 bases spanning the gap. CDR3 length equals 13 residues. Germline V gives CDR1 DFQATT, CDR2 SNEGSKA (reference sequence). The CDR3 DNA sequence: TGCAGTGCTAGAGCAGGGATGTTAGGTGGCTACACCTTC. It codes for CSARAGMLGGYTF.

Of note for this clonotype: This may stem from a read error, because a much larger clone lies one nucleotide away. V and J are TRBV20-1 and TRBJ2-4, with a possible D match to TRBD2 (6 bases). Gene TRBJ2-5 matches the end of the DNA better, so the J call may be wrong. The CDR3 is 12 amino acids. Germline V lookup: CDR1 DFQATT, CDR2 SNEGSKA (reference sequence). The chain's CDR3 is CSARISGETQYF. The CDR3 coding sequence is TGCAGTGCTAGAATTAGCGGAGAGACCCAGTACTTC.

The chain recombines TRBV29-1 with TRBJ2-1, with 12 bases fitting TRBD2. This CDR3 has 15 amino acids. Germline-derived CDR1 and CDR2 are SQVTM and ANQGSEA. The V segment lost 4 bases and the J segment 0 bases; nucleotides outside the gene matches: 1. The CDR3 coding sequence is TGCAGCGTTGGGACTAGCGGGGCCTCCTACAATGAGCAGTTCTTC. Amino acids: CSVGTSGASYNEQFF.

CDR3 nucleotides: TGTGCCATCAGTGAGTCGGGGGGGCTCGGTCAGCCCCAGCATTTT. Translation gives CAISESGGLGQPQHF. The chain recombines TRBV10-3 with TRBJ1-5, with D possibly being TRBD1 (6 bases). This CDR3 is 15 amino acids long. Germline-derived CDR1 and CDR2 are ENHRY and SYGVKD. Trimming shortened V by 0 bases and J by 6 bases, and 12 bases separated the two germline ends.

This sequence joins TRBV21-1 and TRBJ2-7; TRBD1 was called by the table and not checked on the DNA. TRBV21-1 is annotated as a pseudogene. The CDR3 consists of 14 residues. This CDR3 is CASSIRDGPYEQYF. In DNA form, the CDR3 reads TGTGCCAGCAGCATCCGGGACGGCCCCTACGAGCAGTACTTC.

The chain recombines TRBV20-1 with TRBJ2-1; D ambiguous. Germline CDR1 reads DFQATT; CDR2 reads SNEGSKA (reference sequence). The V and J ends lost 5 bases and 4 bases respectively, with 21 bases between them. CDR3 length: 16 residues. The CDR3 region has the DNA TGCAGTGCTCGATCCGTTCAGCGCCCCACTTACAATGAGCAGTTCTTC. Protein product: CSARSVQRPTYNEQFF.

This clonotype has only a few counts. The chain joins TRBV20-1 to TRBJ2-3; D may be TRBD1 (5 bases). The CDR3 is 15 amino acids. From germline, CDR1 is DFQATT and CDR2 SNEGSKA (reference sequence). V was clipped by 2 bases and J by 1 base, with 13 bases between them. The CDR3 DNA is TGCAGTGCTAGAAGTCCAGGGAAGGGCACAGATACGCAGTATTTT. This translates into CSARSPGKGTDTQYF.

This clonotype came up a few times. V gene TRBV7-7 combines with J gene TRBJ2-5; weak D call: TRBD2 (6 bases). The CDR3 is made up of 11 amino acids. CDR1 is SSHAT, CDR2 FNYEAQ, per germline (reference sequence). V shed 5 bases and J shed 7 bases, with 8 bases lying between them. CDR3 coding DNA: TGTGCCAGCAGCGCCGGGGGGACCCAGTACTTC. Translation gives CASSAGGTQYF.

The chain joins TRBV20-1 to TRBJ2-7; 7 bases line up with TRBD1. Germline assignment: CDR1 DFQATT and CDR2 SNEGSKA (reference sequence). The CDR3 contains 12 residues. The junction had 2 bases not matched to a gene; V was cut back by 4 bases and J by 2 bases. The CDR3 reads CSATGGAYEQYF. CDR3 bases: TGCAGTGCTACAGGGGGAGCCTACGAGCAGTACTTC.

The gene calls are TRBV7-2 and TRBJ2-1; TRBD2 matches 11 bases. Germline loops: CDR1 SGHTA, CDR2 FQGNSA. This CDR3 is built from 19 residues. With V trimmed by 5 bases and J by 6 bases, 18 bases remained unmatched. CDR3 in DNA: TGTGCCAGCAGCCTGAGGTGGGTCTCGTTTCTAGCGGGAGGCAATGAGCAGTTCTTC. Translated: CASSLRWVSFLAGGNEQFF.

V usage is TRBV28 and J usage is TRBJ2-7, with D possibly being TRBD2 (5 bases). Germline loops: CDR1 MDHEN, CDR2 SYDVKM. V lost 6 bases to trimming and J lost 5 bases, with 20 bases between them. This CDR3 contains 15 residues. The CDR3 DNA is TGTGCCAGCAGGTCCTGGAGGCGCTCTTATAACGAGCAGTACTTC. As protein: CASRSWRRSYNEQYF. Complete variable domain (other parts from reference TRBV28 and TRBJ2-7): DVKVTQSSRYLVKRTGEKVFLECVQDMDHENMFWYRQDPGLGLRLIYFSYDVKMKEKGDIPEGYSVSREKKERFSLILESASTNQTSMYLCASRSWRRSYNEQYFGPGTRLTVT.

V gene TRBV2 combines with J gene TRBJ2-7; 9 bases map to TRBD1. There are 15 residues in the CDR3. J was trimmed by 3 bases and V by 3 bases; bases with no gene match: 6. Germline CDR1 reads SNHLY; CDR2 reads FYNNEI. CDR3: CASSDPRDRDYEQYF. In DNA form, the CDR3 reads TGTGCCAGCAGTGACCCGCGGGACAGGGACTACGAGCAGTACTTC.

This clonotype was seen a handful of times. This rearrangement joins TRBV29-1 to TRBJ2-3, with 7 bases identical to TRBD1. The CDR3 has 12 amino acids. V lost 7 bases to trimming and J lost 14 bases; unmatched junction nucleotides: 15. CDR1 and CDR2 from the germline V gene are SQVTM and ANQGSEA. The CDR3, as DNA: TGCAGCGCAAGGACAGGCGACAGATACGCGTATTTT. Protein sequence: CSARTGDRYAYF.

Only a few counts were recorded for this clonotype. The chain has TRBV29-1 and TRBJ2-5; 12 nucleotides line up with TRBD1. This CDR3 has 17 amino acids. Per the germline V gene, CDR1 is SQVTM and CDR2 is ANQGSEA. With V trimmed by 4 bases and J by 4 bases, 13 bases remained unmatched. The CDR3 DNA is TGCAGCGTTGTTTTAACCGGGACAGGGGGCTTGCGAGAGACCCAGTACTTC. Translation: CSVVLTGTGGLRETQYF.

The chain joins TRBV12-3 or TRBV12-4 to TRBJ1-1; D gene ambiguous. This CDR3 comprises 14 residues. With 5 bases removed from V and 1 base from J, the gap between germline ends came to 11 bases. The CDR3 nucleotides are TGTGCCAGCAGTCCCATGACCCCGAACACTGAAGCTTTCTTT. This encodes CASSPMTPNTEAFF.

The gene calls are TRBV5-1 and TRBJ2-4; D is possibly TRBD2 (6 bases). The end of the DNA fits TRBJ2-5 better, so the J call may be wrong. CDR1 and CDR2 (germline): SGHRS, YFSETQ. This CDR3 region has 14 residues. CDR3 region: CASSVTGVLETQYF. Here the CDR3 DNA reads TGCGCCAGCAGTGTAACGGGAGTTTTAGAGACCCAGTACTTC.

This chain connects TRBV9 to TRBJ2-4, with 11 bases fitting TRBD1. Matching the DNA end better, TRBJ2-7 makes the J call doubtful. This CDR3 is 15 amino acids long. From germline, CDR1 is SGDLS and CDR2 YYNGEE. The CDR3 loop reads CASSVHGTGGYEQYF. CDR3 bases: TGTGCCAGCAGCGTCCATGGGACAGGGGGTTACGAGCAGTACTTC.

This rearrangement joins TRBV12-3 or TRBV12-4 to TRBJ1-2; 8 bases agree with TRBD1. The ends lost 6 bases at V and 4 bases at J; junction bases unmatched: 7. The CDR3 totals 14 residues. This chain's CDR3 is CASRSTGVSYGYTF. In DNA form, the CDR3 reads TGTGCCAGCAGGTCGACAGGGGTGAGCTATGGCTACACCTTC.

The CDR3 nucleotides read TGTGCCACCCCTGGGGTATCGGACACCGGGGAGCTGTTTTTT. It yields the protein CATPGVSDTGELFF. V gene TRBV7-9 combines with J gene TRBJ2-2, with no clear D. From germline, CDR1 is SEHNR and CDR2 FQNEAQ (reference sequence). This CDR3 is built from 14 residues. V was shortened by 10 bases and J by 3 bases, with 15 bases between the two germline ends.

The chain links TRBV7-2 to TRBJ2-1; 15 positions match TRBD2. Per germline, CDR1 SGHTA and CDR2 FQGNSA. J lost 1 base, V lost 1 base, and 8 bases had no gene match. This CDR3 contains 20 residues. The CDR3 here is CASSLGWTSGRGTSYNEQFF. The CDR3 DNA is TGTGCCAGCAGCTTAGGCTGGACTAGCGGGAGGGGGACTTCCTACAATGAGCAGTTCTTC.

The chain combines TRBV15 with TRBJ2-7, with TRBD1 identical over 7 bases. With 1 base clipped from V and 6 bases from J, the junction kept 6 bases outside the gene matches. From germline, CDR1 is LNHNV and CDR2 YYDKDF (reference sequence). The CDR3 spans 14 residues. CDR3 amino acids: CATSRAGQLREQYF. The CDR3 region has the DNA TGTGCCACCAGCAGAGCGGGACAGCTACGCGAGCAGTACTTC.

The genes are TRBV20-1 and TRBJ2-7; 7 bases are shared with TRBD1. CDR3 size: 12 residues. V dropped 4 bases and J dropped 2; count of bases not matched to a gene: 2. CDR1 DFQATT and CDR2 SNEGSKA come from the germline V gene (reference sequence). The CDR3 coding sequence is TGCAGTGCTACCGGGACAGCCTACGAGCAGTACTTC. Its translation: CSATGTAYEQYF.

V gene TRBV5-1 combines with J gene TRBJ2-7; D remains ambiguous. Germline V gives CDR1 SGHRS, CDR2 YFSETQ. The CDR3 is made up of 15 amino acids. Trimming left V 1 base short and J 7 bases short, with 18 bases between. Written as DNA, the CDR3 is TGCGCCAGCAGCTTGTCTCGGATCTCGTACTGGGAGCAGTACTTC. Protein: CASSLSRISYWEQYF.

The sample holds a few counts of this clonotype. The rearrangement joins TRBV4-1 to TRBJ1-4, with D hard to call. CDR3 length: 15 residues. CDR1 and CDR2 (germline): MGHRA, YSYEKL. V was pared by 1 base and J by 5 bases, with 11 bases between. The CDR3 DNA reads TGCGCCAGCAGCCAAGTAGGCAGTAGCAATGAAAAACTGTTTTTT. Its translation: CASSQVGSSNEKLFF.

This clonotype was seen a single time. This sequence may be a read error, since a much larger clone differs from it by one base. The chain combines TRBV5-1 with TRBJ2-3; no reliable D call. V was cut by 4 bases and J by 14 bases, with 20 bases left in between. Germline V gene lookup returns CDR1 SGHRS and CDR2 YFSETQ. The CDR3 has 13 amino acids. The CDR3 nucleotides read TGCGCCAGCAGCGTGGAAGGGCAGAGATACGCGTATTTT. Protein product: CASSVEGQRYAYF.